This is a list of T cell receptor beta chains from one sample in a study of blood T cell repertoires in COVID-19. Sequenced by immunoSEQ multiplex PCR; TCRdb stores in-frame clones only, minus some. The repertoire holds some 180,000 clones, with 84% as singletons. Sequenced material: peripheral blood. The receptors derive from an elderly woman with COVID-19, enrolled during active disease. Each CDR3 is given with its conserved first and last residue. Fields, in order: V gene, D gene, J gene, clone size, CDR3 protein, CDR3 DNA. The D gene is left open where the match is weak. Size tells how often a clone was seen (once, few, many) or the class of an expanded clone, and some rows leave it out.

TRBV12-5,TRBD1,TRBJ2-7,-,CASGPGTGAYEQYF,TGTGCTAGTGGTCCCGGGACAGGGGCCTACGAGCAGTACTTC
TRBV2,TRBD1,TRBJ2-3,-,CASSAQGAKDTQYF,TGTGCCAGCAGTGCACAGGGGGCGAAAGATACGCAGTATTTT
TRBV27,-,TRBJ1-5,-,CASSSQWSNQPQHF,TGTGCCAGCAGTTCACAATGGAGCAATCAGCCCCAGCATTTT
TRBV5-4,TRBD1,TRBJ1-1,-,CASGRDRVIASTEAFF,TGTGCCAGCGGCCGGGACAGGGTCATTGCGAGCACTGAAGCTTTCTTT
TRBV7-2,TRBD2,TRBJ2-3,-,CASSLAPSGGGPDTQYF,TGTGCCAGCAGCTTAGCGCCCAGCGGGGGGGGGCCAGATACGCAGTATTTT
TRBV18,TRBD1,TRBJ1-1,-,CASSPTTGVNTEAFF,TGTGCCAGCTCACCTACGACAGGGGTGAACACTGAAGCTTTCTTT
TRBV27,TRBD2,TRBJ2-1,-,CASSLRLAGDNEQFF,TGTGCCAGCAGTCTCCGACTAGCGGGGGACAATGAGCAGTTCTTC
TRBV6-5,TRBD2,TRBJ2-3,-,CASRIAGGPSDTQYF,TGTGCCAGCAGAATAGCGGGGGGGCCCTCAGATACGCAGTATTTT
TRBV29-1,TRBD2,TRBJ2-1,-,CSVLGLAGNNEQFF,TGCAGCGTCTTAGGACTAGCGGGAAACAATGAGCAGTTCTTC
TRBV20-1,TRBD2,TRBJ2-3,once,CSASPLAGGPNTQYF,TGCAGTGCTAGTCCCCTAGCGGGGGGACCTAATACGCAGTATTTT
TRBV6-5,-,TRBJ2-3,-,CASKLVTDTQYF,TGTGCCAGCAAACTGGTGACAGATACGCAGTATTTT
TRBV6-2/TRBV6-3,-,TRBJ1-1,few,CASSLVNTEAFF,TGTGCCAGCAGCCTAGTTAACACTGAAGCTTTCTTT
TRBV28,TRBD2,TRBJ2-1,-,CASSDIAGGTYNEQFF,TGTGCCAGCAGTGATATAGCGGGAGGGACCTACAATGAGCAGTTCTTC
TRBV2,-,TRBJ2-3,-,CASSEVLYTDTQYF,TGTGCCAGCAGTGAGGTACTCTACACAGATACGCAGTATTTT
TRBV25-1,-,TRBJ1-2,-,CASSLRTAGSYGYTF,TGTGCCAGCAGTCTTCGAACGGCAGGATCCTATGGCTACACCTTC
TRBV6-2/TRBV6-3,TRBD2,TRBJ2-1,-,CASSYYSGLAGVNEQFF,TGTGCCAGCAGTTACTACTCCGGACTAGCGGGAGTCAATGAGCAGTTCTTC
TRBV27,-,TRBJ2-6,-,CASRPQGLSSGANVLTF,TGTGCCAGCAGACCACAGGGTCTTTCGTCTGGGGCCAACGTCCTGACTTTC
TRBV7-3,TRBD1,TRBJ1-1,-,CASSGQGCTEAFF,TGTGCCAGCAGCGGACAGGGGTGCACTGAAGCTTTCTTT
TRBV6-5,-,TRBJ2-3,-,CASREPTDTQYF,TGTGCCAGCAGGGAGCCCACAGATACGCAGTATTTT
TRBV18,-,TRBJ1-5,-,CASSQGLGNQPQHF,TGTGCCAGCTCACAGGGGTTGGGGAATCAGCCCCAGCATTTT
TRBV6-5,TRBD1,TRBJ2-3,-,CASRRQGSTDTQYF,TGTGCCAGCAGGAGACAGGGAAGCACAGATACGCAGTATTTT
TRBV28,-,TRBJ1-1,-,CASQKRFSGTEAFF,TGTGCCAGCCAGAAGCGATTTTCGGGCACTGAAGCTTTCTTT
TRBV19,TRBD1,TRBJ1-5,-,CASSTNRGWPQHF,TGTGCCAGTAGTACCAACAGGGGTTGGCCCCAGCATTTT
TRBV21-1,-,TRBJ2-7,-,CASSKEGDRGHEQYF,TGTGCCAGCAGCAAAGAAGGGGACAGGGGCCACGAGCAGTACTTC
TRBV15,TRBD1,TRBJ1-6,-,CATSTGGQYNSPLHF,TGTGCCACCAGCACAGGGGGACAGTATAATTCACCCCTCCACTTT
TRBV2,-,TRBJ1-6,-,CASSRQGNSPLHF,TGTGCCAGCTCTCGGCAGGGTAATTCACCCCTCCACTTT
TRBV29-1,-,TRBJ1-1,-,CSVNMNTEAFF,TGCAGCGTTAACATGAACACTGAAGCTTTCTTT